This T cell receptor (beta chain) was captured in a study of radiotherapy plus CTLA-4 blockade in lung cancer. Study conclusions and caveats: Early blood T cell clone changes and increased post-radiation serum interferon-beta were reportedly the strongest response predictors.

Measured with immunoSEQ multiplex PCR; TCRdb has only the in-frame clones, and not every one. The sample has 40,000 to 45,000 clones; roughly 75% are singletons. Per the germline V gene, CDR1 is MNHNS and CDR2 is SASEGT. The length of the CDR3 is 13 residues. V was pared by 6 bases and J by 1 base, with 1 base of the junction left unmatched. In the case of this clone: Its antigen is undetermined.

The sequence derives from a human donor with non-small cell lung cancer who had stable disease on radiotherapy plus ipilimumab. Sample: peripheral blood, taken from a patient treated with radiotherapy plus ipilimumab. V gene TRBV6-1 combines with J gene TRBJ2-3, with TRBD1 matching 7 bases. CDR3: CASRGTGTDTQYF. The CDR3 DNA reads TGTGCCAGCAGAGGGACAGGCACAGATACGCAGTATTTT.